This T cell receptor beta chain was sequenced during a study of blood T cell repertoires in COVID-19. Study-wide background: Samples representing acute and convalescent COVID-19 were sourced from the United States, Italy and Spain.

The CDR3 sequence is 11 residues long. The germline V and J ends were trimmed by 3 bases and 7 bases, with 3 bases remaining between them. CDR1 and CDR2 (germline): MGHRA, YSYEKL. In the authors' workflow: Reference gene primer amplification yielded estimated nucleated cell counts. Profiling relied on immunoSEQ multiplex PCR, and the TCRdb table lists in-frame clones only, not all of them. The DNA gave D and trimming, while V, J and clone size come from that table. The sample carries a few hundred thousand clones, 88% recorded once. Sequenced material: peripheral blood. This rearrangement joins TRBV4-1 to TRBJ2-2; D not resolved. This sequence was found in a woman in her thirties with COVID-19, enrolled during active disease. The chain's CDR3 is CASSHFGELFF. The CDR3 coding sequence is TGCGCCAGCAGCCACTTCGGGGAGCTGTTTTTT.